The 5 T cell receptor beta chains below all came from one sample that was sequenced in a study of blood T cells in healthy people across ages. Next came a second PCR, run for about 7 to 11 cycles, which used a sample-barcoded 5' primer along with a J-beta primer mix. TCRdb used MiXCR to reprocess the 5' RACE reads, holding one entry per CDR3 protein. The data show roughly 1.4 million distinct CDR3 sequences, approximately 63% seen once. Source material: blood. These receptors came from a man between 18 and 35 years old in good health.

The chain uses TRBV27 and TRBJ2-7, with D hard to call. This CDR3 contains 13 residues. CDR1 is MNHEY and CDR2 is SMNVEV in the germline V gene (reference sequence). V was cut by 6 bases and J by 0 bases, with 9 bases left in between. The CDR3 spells CASRVVGSYEQYF. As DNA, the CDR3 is TGTGCCAGCAGGGTCGTTGGCTCCTACGAGCAGTACTTC.

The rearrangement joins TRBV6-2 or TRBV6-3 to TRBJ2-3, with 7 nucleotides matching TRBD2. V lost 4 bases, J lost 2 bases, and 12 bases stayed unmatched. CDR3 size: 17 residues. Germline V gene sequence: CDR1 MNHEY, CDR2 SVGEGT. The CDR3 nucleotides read TGTGCCAGCAGTTTCGCCCCCCCGGGACTACTCACAGATACGCAGTATTTT. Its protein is CASSFAPPGLLTDTQYF.

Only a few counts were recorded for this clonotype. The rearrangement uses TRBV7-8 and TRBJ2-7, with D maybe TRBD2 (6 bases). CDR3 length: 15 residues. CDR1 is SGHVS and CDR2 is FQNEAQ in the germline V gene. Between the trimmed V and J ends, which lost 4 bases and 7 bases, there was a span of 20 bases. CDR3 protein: CASSSDYSPFPEQYF. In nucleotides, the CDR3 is TGTGCCAGCAGCTCGGACTACTCCCCTTTTCCTGAGCAGTACTTC. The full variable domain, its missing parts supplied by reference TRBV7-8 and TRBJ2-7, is GAGVSQSPRYKVAKRGQDVALRCDPISGHVSLFWYQQALGQGPEFLTYFQNEAQLDKSGLPSDRFFAERPEGSVSTLKIQRTQQEDSAVYLCASSSDYSPFPEQYFGPGTRLTVT.

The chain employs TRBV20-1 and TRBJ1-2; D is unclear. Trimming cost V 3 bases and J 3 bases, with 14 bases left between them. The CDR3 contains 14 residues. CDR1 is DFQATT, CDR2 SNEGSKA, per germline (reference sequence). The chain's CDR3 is CSARGQERHYGYTF. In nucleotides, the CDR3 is TGCAGTGCTAGGGGTCAGGAGCGTCACTATGGCTACACCTTC.

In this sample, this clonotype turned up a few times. CDR3 sequence reads: CSARDPSRNTEAFF. CDR3 DNA sequence: TGCAGTGCTAGAGATCCTTCAAGGAACACTGAAGCTTTCTTT. The chain carries TRBV20-1 and TRBJ1-1; D is uncertain. V was pared by 0 bases and J by 1 base, with 9 bases between. Germline V gene sequence: CDR1 DFQATT, CDR2 SNEGSKA (reference sequence). This CDR3 spans 14 amino acids.